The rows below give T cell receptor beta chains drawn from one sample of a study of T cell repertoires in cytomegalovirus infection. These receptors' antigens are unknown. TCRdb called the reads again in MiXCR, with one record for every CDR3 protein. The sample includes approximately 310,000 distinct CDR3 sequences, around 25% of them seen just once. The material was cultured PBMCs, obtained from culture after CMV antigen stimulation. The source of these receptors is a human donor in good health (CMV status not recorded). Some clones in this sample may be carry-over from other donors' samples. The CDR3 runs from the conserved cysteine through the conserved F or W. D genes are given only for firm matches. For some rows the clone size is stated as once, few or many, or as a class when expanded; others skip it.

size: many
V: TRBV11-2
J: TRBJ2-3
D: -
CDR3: CASSRNSGGKSDTQYF
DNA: TGTGCCAGCAGCCGGAATAGCGGAGGCAAGTCAGATACGCAGTATTTT

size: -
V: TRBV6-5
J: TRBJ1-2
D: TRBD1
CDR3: CASSYGTEGNYGYTF
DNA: TGTGCCAGCAGTTACGGGACAGAGGGAAACTATGGCTACACCTTC

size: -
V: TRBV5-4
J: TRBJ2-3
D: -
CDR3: CASSDPGLSADTQYF
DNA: TGTGCCAGCAGTGACCCGGGACTCAGCGCAGATACGCAGTATTTT

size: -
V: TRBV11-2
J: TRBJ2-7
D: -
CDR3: CASSLVYRSAYEQYF
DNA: TGTGCCAGCAGCTTAGTTTATAGGTCCGCCTACGAGCAGTACTTC

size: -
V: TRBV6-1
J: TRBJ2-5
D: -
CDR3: CASSEPTGWETQYF
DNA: TGTGCCAGCAGTGAACCTACAGGGTGGGAGACCCAGTACTTC

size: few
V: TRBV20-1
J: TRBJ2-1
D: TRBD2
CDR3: CSAPRTSGIDEQFF
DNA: TGCAGTGCTCCTCGGACTAGCGGGATCGATGAGCAGTTCTTC

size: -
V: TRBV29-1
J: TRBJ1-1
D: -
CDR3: CSVDSRVSNTEAFF
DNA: TGCAGCGTTGATTCCCGGGTCTCGAACACTGAAGCTTTCTTT

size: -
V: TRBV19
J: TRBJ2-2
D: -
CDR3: CASSILPGNTGELFF
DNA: TGTGCCAGTAGTATCCTTCCGGGGAACACCGGGGAGCTGTTTTTT

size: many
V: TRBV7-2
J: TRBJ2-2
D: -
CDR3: CASSSYSGELFF
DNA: TGTGCCAGCAGCTCGTATTCCGGGGAGCTGTTTTTT

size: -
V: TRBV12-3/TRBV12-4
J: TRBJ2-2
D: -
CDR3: CASSFGQGIPGELFF
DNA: TGTGCCAGCAGTTTTGGCCAGGGAATCCCCGGGGAGCTGTTTTTT

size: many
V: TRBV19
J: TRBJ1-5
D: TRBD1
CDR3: CASRDRGGNQPQHF
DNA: TGTGCCAGTAGAGACAGGGGTGGCAATCAGCCCCAGCATTTT

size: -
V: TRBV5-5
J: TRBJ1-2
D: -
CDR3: CASSLLGPGSFFGYTF
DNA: TGTGCCAGCAGCTTGCTGGGACCGGGGTCCTTTTTTGGCTACACCTTC

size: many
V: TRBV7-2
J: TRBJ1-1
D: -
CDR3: CASSFTTRTEAFF
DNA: TGTGCCAGCAGCTTTACGACGCGAACTGAAGCTTTCTTT

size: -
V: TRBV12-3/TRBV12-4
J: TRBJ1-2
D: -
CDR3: CASSLQSRGYGYTF
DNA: TGTGCCAGCAGTTTACAGTCCAGGGGCTATGGCTACACCTTC

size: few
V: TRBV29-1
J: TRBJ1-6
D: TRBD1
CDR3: CSVATGTGESPLHF
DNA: TGCAGCGTCGCGACCGGGACAGGGGAATCACCCCTCCACTTT

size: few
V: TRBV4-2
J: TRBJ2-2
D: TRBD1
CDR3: CASSQAGTGSTGELFF
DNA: TGTGCCAGCAGCCAGGCCGGGACAGGGAGCACCGGGGAGCTGTTTTTT

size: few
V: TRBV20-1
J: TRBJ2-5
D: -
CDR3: CSAPRWPEETQYF
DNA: TGCAGTGCTCCTCGCTGGCCTGAAGAGACCCAGTACTTC

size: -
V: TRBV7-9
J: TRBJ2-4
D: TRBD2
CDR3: CASSFLREGRYIQYF
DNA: TGTGCCAGCAGCTTCTTGCGGGAGGGCCGTTACATTCAGTACTTC

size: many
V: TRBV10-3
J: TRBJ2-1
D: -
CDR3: CAITPTPTYSYNEQFF
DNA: TGTGCCATCACCCCGACACCTACCTACTCCTACAATGAGCAGTTCTTC

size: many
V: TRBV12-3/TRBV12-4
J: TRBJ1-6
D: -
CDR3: CASSLFGESPLHF
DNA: TGTGCCAGCAGTTTATTCGGGGAGTCACCCCTCCACTTT

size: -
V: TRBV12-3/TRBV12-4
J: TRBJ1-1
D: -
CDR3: CASSSNPAEAFF
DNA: TGTGCCAGCAGTTCGAACCCCGCTGAAGCTTTCTTT

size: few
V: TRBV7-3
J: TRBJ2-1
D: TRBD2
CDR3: CASSLGLAPSYNEQFF
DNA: TGTGCCAGCAGCTTAGGACTAGCCCCCTCCTACAATGAGCAGTTCTTC

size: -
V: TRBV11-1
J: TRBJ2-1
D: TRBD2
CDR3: CASSLAAGGRSYNEQFF
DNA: TGTGCCAGCAGCTTAGCAGCGGGAGGCCGCTCCTACAATGAGCAGTTCTTC

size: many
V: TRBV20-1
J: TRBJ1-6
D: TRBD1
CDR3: CSAWFGWEPGTDNSPLHF
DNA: TGCAGTGCCTGGTTTGGCTGGGAACCCGGGACAGACAATTCACCCCTCCACTTT

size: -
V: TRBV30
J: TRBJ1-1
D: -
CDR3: CACRPGRPEAFF
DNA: TGTGCCTGCCGGCCGGGGCGGCCTGAAGCTTTCTTT

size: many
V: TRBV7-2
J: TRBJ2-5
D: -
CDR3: CASSRGGQETQYF
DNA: TGTGCCAGCAGCAGGGGGGGCCAAGAGACCCAGTACTTC

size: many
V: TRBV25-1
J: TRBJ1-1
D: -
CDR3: CASSLSPTEAFF
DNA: TGTGCCAGCAGTTTGTCGCCCACTGAAGCTTTCTTT